A single sample gave rise to the 7 T cell receptor beta chains below, sequenced in a study of blood T cell repertoires in COVID-19. Repertoires were generated with immunoSEQ multiplex PCR, while TCRdb's copy carries only in-frame clones and drops some. Of 400,000 or so clones listed, around 89% are singletons. The material sequenced was peripheral blood. Every receptor here comes from a woman in her thirties or forties with COVID-19, enrolled during active disease.

The chain joins TRBV9 to TRBJ1-5, with D hard to call. V was clipped by 0 bases and J by 0 bases, with 10 bases between them. The CDR3 runs to 16 residues. CDR1 is SGDLS and CDR2 is YYNGEE in the germline V gene. In DNA form, the CDR3 reads TGTGCCAGCAGCGTAGGGGTCGGGTATAGCAATCAGCCCCAGCATTTT. Its translation is CASSVGVGYSNQPQHF.

This clone was seen once. The chain is built from TRBV7-2 and TRBJ1-6; D gene unclear. Germline CDR1 SGHTA, CDR2 FQGNSA. Trimming pared 5 bases from V and 3 bases from J, leaving 11 bases between. CDR3 length: 15 residues. The CDR3 nucleotides are TGTGCCAGCAGCCAAGGAACAGTCTATAATTCACCCCTCCACTTT. Translated, it gives CASSQGTVYNSPLHF.

The chain joins TRBV28 to TRBJ1-2; a possible D gene is TRBD1 (6 bases). The V end was cut by 6 bases, the J end by 8 bases, with 13 bases between. CDR1 MDHEN and CDR2 SYDVKM come from the germline V gene. The CDR3 contains 12 residues. CDR3 bases: TGTGCCAGCAGCTTACTCCAGGGGGGCTACACCTTC. It translates to CASSLLQGGYTF.

This rearrangement joins TRBV9 to TRBJ2-2; a possible D gene is TRBD1 (7 bases). Per the germline V gene, CDR1 is SGDLS and CDR2 is YYNGEE. The V and J ends lost 1 base and 1 base respectively, with 17 bases between them. The CDR3 totals 18 residues. The CDR3 sequence: CASSVLSGAGGNTGELFF. The CDR3 nucleotides are TGTGCCAGCAGCGTACTTTCGGGGGCAGGGGGGAACACCGGGGAGCTGTTTTTT. Variable domain in full (rest from reference TRBV9 and TRBJ2-2): DSGVTQTPKHLITATGQRVTLRCSPRSGDLSVYWYQQSLDQGLQFLIQYYNGEERAKGNILERFSAQQFPDLHSELNLSSLELGDSALYFCASSVLSGAGGNTGELFFGEGSRLTVL.

The chain recombines TRBV27 with TRBJ1-5; 10 bases are shared with TRBD1. V dropped 2 bases and J dropped 2; count of bases not matched to a gene: 0. In germline, CDR1 is MNHEY, CDR2 SMNVEV (reference sequence). This CDR3 is built from 15 residues. The CDR3 nucleotides are TGTGCCAGCAGTTTAGGGACAGGGGGCAATCAGCCCCAGCATTTT. It yields the protein CASSLGTGGNQPQHF.

The chain joins TRBV7-3 to TRBJ2-5; tentatively, D is TRBD1 (6 bases). The CDR3 has 19 amino acids. Germline CDR1 reads SGHTA; CDR2 reads FQGTGA. The V end lost 5 bases, the J end lost 2 bases, and 27 bases lay between the germline ends. The CDR3 reads CASSPQGPANRGRQETQYF. CDR3 in DNA: TGTGCCAGCAGCCCGCAGGGGCCGGCAAATAGGGGCCGGCAAGAGACCCAGTACTTC.

The chain couples TRBV27 to TRBJ2-1, with 7 nucleotides matching TRBD2. This CDR3 has 14 residues. Germline-derived CDR1 and CDR2 are MNHEY and SMNVEV (reference sequence). V trimming: 5 bases; J trimming: 3 bases; junction bases outside the gene matches: 4. CDR3 nucleotide sequence: TGTGCCAGCAGTCCGGCGGGGGACTACAATGAGCAGTTCTTC. It translates to CASSPAGDYNEQFF.